The TCR beta chain described here comes from a study of T cell changes during pregnancy in multiple sclerosis. The repertoire was sequenced with immunoSEQ multiplex PCR; TCRdb's copy has only in-frame clones and lacks some. The profile shows 40,000 to 55,000 clones, about 90% of them singletons. The CDR3 spans 14 residues. Trimming took 5 bases from V and 11 from J, leaving 18 bases between them. Germline CDR1 reads SEHNR; CDR2 reads FQNEAQ (reference sequence). Specimen: peripheral blood, collected in the first trimester of pregnancy. V and J are TRBV7-9 and TRBJ1-4; D unclear. The sequence was collected from a female donor in good health, enrolled as a control in a pregnancy study. CDR3 region: CASSPGLESVKLFF. DNA of the CDR3: TGTGCCAGCAGCCCCGGACTGGAGAGTGTGAAACTGTTTTTT.